This TCR beta chain came from a study of cytomegalovirus exposure and HLA in healthy donors. Primers for the PCR totalled 60 Vbeta and 13 Jbeta. The assay was immunoSEQ multiplex PCR, and TCRdb's table has in-frame clones only and misses some. The sample has some 57,000 clones; about 69% are singletons. CDR3 size: 16 residues. V trimming: 4 bases; J trimming: 8 bases; junction bases outside the gene matches: 8. Per the germline V gene, CDR1 is SGHDN and CDR2 is FVKESK. The origin of this receptor is a woman aged 30 to 39 in good health and CMV-seronegative. The sequenced material came from PBMCs. The chain combines TRBV14 with TRBJ2-2; 12 nucleotides align to TRBD1. CDR3 coding DNA: TGTGCCAGCAGCCCCATACTGGGACAGGGGGCGGGGGAGCTGTTTTTT. The encoded protein is CASSPILGQGAGELFF.